This T cell receptor beta chain originates from a study of shared clonotypes between healthy human individuals. The method was immunoSEQ multiplex PCR; TCRdb's version includes in-frame clones alone and lacks a portion of them. The sample includes roughly 2 million clones, about 95% seen only once; the top ten take 0.1% to 0.15%. The V gene's germline CDR1 is SGHRS and CDR2 YFSETQ. The germline V and J ends were trimmed by 0 bases and 7 bases, with 11 bases remaining between them. This CDR3 spans 14 amino acids. Subsets obtained from CD4+ cells comprised CD45RA+ naive and CD45RA-negative memory cells.

Sequences were obtained from naive CD4+ T cells sorted from blood. Subset denoted: CD45RA+ positively selected. The gene calls are TRBV5-1 and TRBJ1-5; D remains unclear. The source is a man younger than 30 in good health. The CDR3 DNA sequence: TGCGCCAGCAGCTTGGAGTCAGGCAGACAGCCCCAGCATTTT. It codes for CASSLESGRQPQHF.